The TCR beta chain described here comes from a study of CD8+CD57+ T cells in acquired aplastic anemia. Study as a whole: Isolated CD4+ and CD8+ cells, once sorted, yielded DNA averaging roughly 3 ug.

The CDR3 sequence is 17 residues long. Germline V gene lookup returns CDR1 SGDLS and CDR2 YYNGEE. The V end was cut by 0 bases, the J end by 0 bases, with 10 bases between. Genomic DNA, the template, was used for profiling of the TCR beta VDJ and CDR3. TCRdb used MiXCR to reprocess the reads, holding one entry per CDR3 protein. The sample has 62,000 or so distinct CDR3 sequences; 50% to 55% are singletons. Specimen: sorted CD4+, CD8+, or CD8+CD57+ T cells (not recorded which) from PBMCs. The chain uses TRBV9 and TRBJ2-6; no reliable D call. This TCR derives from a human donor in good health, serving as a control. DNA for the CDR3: TGTGCCAGCAGCGTAGAAGATAGTCTCTCTGGGGCCAACGTCCTGACTTTC. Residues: CASSVEDSLSGANVLTF.